The sequence of this T cell receptor (beta chain) was determined in a study of naive and memory T cell subsets. An equimolar mix of two oligonucleotides served as the beta constant-region primer for TRBC1 and TRBC2. Nested alpha and beta constant-region primers with the SP2 primer drove four PCR rounds on ligated cDNA. A single record per CDR3 protein comes from TCRdb applying MiXCR to the UMI-ligation and nested PCR reads. The sample lists about 120,000 distinct CDR3 sequences; 36% were seen once. Separate alpha and beta amplification began at the second PCR step. General study findings and limits: Findings for naive and memory subsets could not be checked against ground truth.

In regard to this clonotype: Its antigen is as yet unknown.

Sequencing was carried out using central memory CD4+ T cells from blood. This sequence originates from a human donor in good health.

CDR3 in DNA: TGTGCCAGCCGGCCCGGCAGCGACACAGATACGCAGTATTTT. Protein: CASRPGSDTDTQYF. This chain joins TRBV6-6 and TRBJ2-3; D is uncertain. V was shortened by 8 bases and J by 2 bases, with 14 bases between the two germline ends. CDR3 length equals 14 residues. CDR1 is MNHNY and CDR2 is SVGAGI in the germline V gene (reference sequence).